This TCR beta chain derives from a study of shared clonotypes between healthy human individuals (dated by TCRdb to 2018 to 2020). Concerning the study at large: The cohort included three men and a couple of women between 18 and 49 years of age. To estimate repertoire size and how much clonotypes are shared between individuals, the study performed deep sequencing of blood TCR repertoires from about five healthy adults. Different laboratories and diverse techniques were used to prepare libraries and sequence TCR repertoires, to increase sequencing depth and limit assay-specific biases. For each donor, three plates each were used for CD4 naive and CD4 memory, two plates were used for CD8 naive, and one plate was used for CD8 memory. Each donor's leukapheresis produced roughly between roughly 0.94 and 9.5 billion PBMCs. General study outcomes and caveats: Incomplete sequencing was indicated by rarefaction of sorted-subset datasets, despite the large sequencing depth. Based on pairwise subsampling, the degree of clonotype sharing among donors was expected to be affected by sequencing depth. Compared with non-shared clonotypes, clonotypes shared by all four sorted-subset donors had higher generation probabilities. Across four donors, around 5.4% of naive CD4, 3% to 4% of naive CD8, 2.3% of memory CD4, and roughly 0.41% of memory CD8 clonotypes were shared. Sampling was restricted to blood, and TCR repertoires in tissue are likely to differ from TCR repertoires in blood. The genetic and exposure-history diversity represented was limited by the small number of donors. Larger estimated clonotype richness was generally found for naive subsets than for memory subsets.

Looking up the germline V gene yields CDR1 SGHDT and CDR2 YYEEEE. V drops 0 bases and J drops 3 bases, leaving 9 bases in between. The CDR3 contains 15 residues, cysteine and phenylalanine counted. Here the CDR3 DNA is all that survives: 45 bases in frame from base 1. TCR CDR3 regions were amplified from genomic DNA by multiplex PCR using the deep immunoSEQ assay. For each cell subset, the extracted genomic DNA was distributed evenly across all wells of several immunoSEQ 96-well plates, and each plate served as one replicate. Each replicate PCR for sorted subsets received around 200 ng genomic DNA, equal to about 30,000 T cell genomes. Purified libraries were quantified with a Qubit 3.0 fluorometer, sized on a Bioanalyzer 2100, and re-quantified with the KAPA Library Quantification kit. Every immunoSEQ 96-well plate was sequenced on a separate single-read 150-cycle Illumina NextSeq 550 flow cell. From the authors' description of their analysis: Because the immunoSEQ output held only junctional sequences and lacked quality scores, the filtering could not match the filtering applied to full-length reads. Sequences were annotated with PyIR, a Python wrapper for IgBLAST v1.9, using IMGT germline references to assign V/J genes and CDR3. Reads with weak V/J assignments (E-value above 1e-6), missing CDR3, stop codons, out-of-frame junctions, or ambiguous translated residues were removed. V3J clonotypes were defined by identical inferred V gene, J gene, and CDR3 amino acid sequence. Percentage overlap between repertoires was computed as shared unique clonotypes divided by the size of the smaller repertoire. Richness of each repertoire was evaluated using RTK rarefaction, the Chao1 estimator, and Recon v2.1 estimates of unobserved clonotypes. For all TCRbeta clonotypes obtained by the gDNA method from a handful of donors, generation probabilities were computed with OLGA. TCRdb retrieved this table from immuneACCESS and kept in-frame rearrangements only. Not all clones are present; in checked studies, unresolved V genes account for under half, and no reason is known for the remainder. The V and J calls and clone size come from that table; D and trimming were worked out from the DNA. Recorded for this sample are approximately 500,000 clones; about 96% of them occurred a single time. The top ten constitute 0.06% of the sample.

About this clone: Its antigen is still unknown. No much larger clone exists at a distance of one base, and base qualities are not known.

Healthy HIV-negative adults with no recently reported acute infections or vaccinations were included as donors. Every donor was a Caucasian adult residing in Nashville, Tennessee, USA. Magnetic negative selection was used to enrich CD4+ T cells, after which naive cells were positively selected on CD45RA and the negative fraction became the memory subset. Blood was collected by leukapheresis, and PBMCs were isolated by Ficoll-Histopaque density gradient centrifugation and then cryopreserved in liquid nitrogen vapor phase. Purity and quantity of every magnetically sorted T cell population were checked by analytical flow cytometry. From each sorted fraction, genomic DNA was isolated and quantified by UV absorbance on a Nanodrop 2000c.

The sequence links TRBV5-6 to TRBJ1-4, with a tentative D gene TRBD1 over 6 matching bases. The clonotype comes from a woman between 25 and 40 years old in good health. The sequencing sample was made of naive CD4+ T cells sorted from blood. The intended sense of this specimen's cell subset or site label: CD45RA+ positively selected. The CDR3 protein: CASSLEGGPNEKLFF. Here is the DNA: TGTGCCAGCAGCTTGGAGGGGGGTCCTAATGAAAAACTGTTTTTT.